This T cell receptor beta chain emerged from a study of spatial heterogeneity in lung cancer (dated by TCRdb to between 2017 and 2020). About the full investigation: Beta-chain transcripts were consistently detected in greater numbers than alpha-chain transcripts, which likely reflects a higher abundance of beta-chain transcripts. Both alpha and beta chains were TCR-sequenced in samples taken at surgery, namely 220 tumor regions, 63 to 70 matched nontumor lung samples and a few dozen PBMC samples. In the raw uncorrected reads, each unique combination of TCR and UMI appeared more than ten times on average. In non-small cell lung cancer, the study quantitatively compared TCR alpha and beta repertoires across several tumor regions, matched nontumor lung, and blood. Nonsynonymous mutation counts, determined by whole-exome sequencing of tumor tissue, were related to TCR repertoire features.

Summary of the overall study and its limitations: Confirming at a functional level the hypothesis that regional TCRs recognize regional mutations was considered to require additional single-cell paired TCR alpha and beta sequencing.

Libraries were made using 5' RACE. Sequencing was carried out with a NextSeq 500. In the TCR library protocol, a unique molecular identifier was attached to each TCR cDNA molecule so that PCR and sequencing errors could be corrected. As for the authors' bioinformatics: Decombinator tools were used for TCR identification, UMI-based error correction and CDR3 extraction. TCRs above a frequency of 2 per 1,000, corresponding to the top 1% of the tumor frequency distribution, were defined as expanded. Renyi diversity was computed with the R vegan package after each repertoire had been subsampled 100 times to 5,000 TCRs. CDR3 similarity networks were built from amino acid triplet string-kernel similarity, with CDR3s being connected when pairwise similarity was above 0.82. Starting from the raw public reads, TCRdb applied fastp trimming at Q25, assembled clones with MiXCR and retained in-frame beta chains. Rows with a matching CDR3 protein are joined into one entry that keeps the most common DNA and genes. None of the V and J calls come from the authors' own analysis; TCRdb made them. Here the sample has several thousand distinct CDR3 sequences; about 17% occur a single time. The leading ten clones occupy about 20% of the sample.

A distance of 16 bases separates the germline ends of V and J, which lose 4 bases and 6 bases respectively. The CDR3, cysteine through valine, is 14 amino acids long. Of the read, only the CDR3 DNA is kept; its 42 bases are in frame from base 1. The germline V gene yields MNHNS for CDR1 and SASEGT for CDR2. Taken with the paper, the label for time point translates to: sample taken at primary tumor resection. Whole RNA extracted from tumor and nontumor lung tissue, or from cryopreserved PBMC samples, was used for TCR sequencing without cell sorting. Donors were some 70 patients with early-stage, untreated non-small cell lung cancer from the lung TRACERx cohort. A patient was chosen for TCR sequencing only when enough RNA was available from at least two tumor regions. Tumor and adjacent nontumor lung specimens were reviewed by a lung pathologist before selection. This clonotype registers as medium-sized (0.01 to 0.1%) within its sample. There is no known antigen for this receptor. The input lacks base qualities; no much larger clone sits a single base away. This beta chain represents an off-target read in a library built for alpha chains; its size is of limited meaning.

The sample was normal lung tissue next to the tumor, taken at surgery. The V and J segments used are TRBV6-1 and TRBJ2-7, with the D call perhaps TRBD1 or TRBD2, as 5 bases match in each case. The TCR originated in a male donor with early-stage non-small cell lung cancer. At the DNA level, the sequence is TGTGCCAGCAGTGCCACGGGGACCCGTCCCGAGCAGTACGTC. This sequence encodes CASSATGTRPEQYV.